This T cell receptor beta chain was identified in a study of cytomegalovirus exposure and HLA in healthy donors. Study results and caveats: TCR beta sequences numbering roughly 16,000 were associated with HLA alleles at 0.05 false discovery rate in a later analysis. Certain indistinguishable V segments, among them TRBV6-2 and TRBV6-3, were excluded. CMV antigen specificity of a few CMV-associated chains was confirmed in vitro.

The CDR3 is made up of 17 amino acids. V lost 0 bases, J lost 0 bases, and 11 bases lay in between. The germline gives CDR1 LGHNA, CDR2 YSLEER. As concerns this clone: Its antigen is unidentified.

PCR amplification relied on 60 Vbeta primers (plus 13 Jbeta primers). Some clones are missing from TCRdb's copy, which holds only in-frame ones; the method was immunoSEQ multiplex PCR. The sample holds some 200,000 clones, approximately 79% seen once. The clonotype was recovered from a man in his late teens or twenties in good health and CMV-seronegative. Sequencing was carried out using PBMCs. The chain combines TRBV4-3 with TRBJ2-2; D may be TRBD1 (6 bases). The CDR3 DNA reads TGCGCCAGCAGCCAAGATGGGGCAGGGGCGAACACCGGGGAGCTGTTTTTT. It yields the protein CASSQDGAGANTGELFF.